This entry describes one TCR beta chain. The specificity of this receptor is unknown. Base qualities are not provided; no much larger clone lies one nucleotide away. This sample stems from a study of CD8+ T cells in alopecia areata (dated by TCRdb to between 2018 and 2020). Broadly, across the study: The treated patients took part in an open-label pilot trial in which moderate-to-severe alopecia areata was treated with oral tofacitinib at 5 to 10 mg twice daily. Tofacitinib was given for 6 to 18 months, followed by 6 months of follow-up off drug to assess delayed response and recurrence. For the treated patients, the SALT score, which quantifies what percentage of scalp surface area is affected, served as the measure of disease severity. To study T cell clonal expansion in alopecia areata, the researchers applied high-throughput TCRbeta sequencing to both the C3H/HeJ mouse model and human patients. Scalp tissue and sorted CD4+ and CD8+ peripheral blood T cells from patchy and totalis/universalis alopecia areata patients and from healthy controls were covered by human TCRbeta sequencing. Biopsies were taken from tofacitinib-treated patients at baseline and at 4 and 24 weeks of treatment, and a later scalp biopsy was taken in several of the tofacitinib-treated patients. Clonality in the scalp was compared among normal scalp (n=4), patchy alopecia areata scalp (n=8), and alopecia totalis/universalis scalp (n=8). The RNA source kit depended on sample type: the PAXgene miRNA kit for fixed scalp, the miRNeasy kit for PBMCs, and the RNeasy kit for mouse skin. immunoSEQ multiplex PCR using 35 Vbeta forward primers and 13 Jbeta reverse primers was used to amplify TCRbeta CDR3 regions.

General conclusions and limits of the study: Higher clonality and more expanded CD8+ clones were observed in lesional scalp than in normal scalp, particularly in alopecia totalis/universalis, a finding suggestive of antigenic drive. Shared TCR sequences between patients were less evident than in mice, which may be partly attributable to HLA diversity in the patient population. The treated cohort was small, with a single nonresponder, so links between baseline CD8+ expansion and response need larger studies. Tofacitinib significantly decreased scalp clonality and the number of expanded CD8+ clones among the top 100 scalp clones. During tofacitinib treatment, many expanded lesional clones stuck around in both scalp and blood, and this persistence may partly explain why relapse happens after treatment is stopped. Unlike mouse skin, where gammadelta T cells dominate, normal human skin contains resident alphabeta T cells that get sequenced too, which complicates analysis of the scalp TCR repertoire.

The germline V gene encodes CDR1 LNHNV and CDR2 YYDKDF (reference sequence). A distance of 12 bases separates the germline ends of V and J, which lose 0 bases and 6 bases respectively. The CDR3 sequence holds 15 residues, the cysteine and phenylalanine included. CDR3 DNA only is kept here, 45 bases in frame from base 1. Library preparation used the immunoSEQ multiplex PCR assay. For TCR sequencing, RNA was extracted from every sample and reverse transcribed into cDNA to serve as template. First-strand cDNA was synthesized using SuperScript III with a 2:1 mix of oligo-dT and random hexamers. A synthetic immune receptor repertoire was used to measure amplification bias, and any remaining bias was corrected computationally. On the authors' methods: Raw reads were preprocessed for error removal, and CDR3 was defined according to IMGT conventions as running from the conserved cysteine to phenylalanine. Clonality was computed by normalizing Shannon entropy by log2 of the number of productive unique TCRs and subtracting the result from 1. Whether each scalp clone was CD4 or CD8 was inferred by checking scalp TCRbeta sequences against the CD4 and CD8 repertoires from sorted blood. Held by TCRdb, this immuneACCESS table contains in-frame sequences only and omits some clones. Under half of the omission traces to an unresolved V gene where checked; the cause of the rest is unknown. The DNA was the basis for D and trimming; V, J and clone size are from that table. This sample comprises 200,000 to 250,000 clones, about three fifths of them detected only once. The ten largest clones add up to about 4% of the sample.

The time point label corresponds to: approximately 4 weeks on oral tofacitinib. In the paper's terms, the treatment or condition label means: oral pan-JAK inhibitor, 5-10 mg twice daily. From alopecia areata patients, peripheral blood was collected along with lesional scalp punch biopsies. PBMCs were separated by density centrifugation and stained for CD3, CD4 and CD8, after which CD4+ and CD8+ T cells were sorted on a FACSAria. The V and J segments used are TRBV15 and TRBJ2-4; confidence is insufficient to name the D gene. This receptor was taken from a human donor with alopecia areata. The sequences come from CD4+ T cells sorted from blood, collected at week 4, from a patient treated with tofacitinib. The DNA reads TGTGCCACCAGCAGAGATCTTGGCGGAATAAACATTCAGTACTTC. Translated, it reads CATSRDLGGINIQYF.